This is a list of T cell receptor beta chains from one sample in a study of blood T cell repertoires in COVID-19. Clones were read by immunoSEQ multiplex PCR, and TCRdb kept only the in-frame ones, dropping some. The sample lists 65,000 to 85,000 clones, around 90% occurring once. Specimen: peripheral blood. The receptors originated from a human donor in a cohort sampled during active COVID-19. Both conserved end residues are part of each CDR3. A D gene is named only where the DNA matches it firmly. Expanded clones get a size class; other rows say once, few or many, or leave the size out.

cdr3_length,v_call,clone_size,j_call,d_call,cdr3_nt,cdr3_aa
14,TRBV27,-,TRBJ2-1,-,TGTGCCAGCAGAGGGACGCAGGGGATTAATGAGCAGTTCTTC,CASRGTQGINEQFF
15,TRBV19,-,TRBJ1-6,TRBD1,TGTGCCAGTAACATGGCCAGGGGGTTTGATTCACCCCTCCACTTT,CASNMARGFDSPLHF
14,TRBV6-1,-,TRBJ1-5,TRBD1,TGTGCCAGCAGTGAATCAGGGGGAAATCAGCCCCAGCATTTT,CASSESGGNQPQHF
16,TRBV6-2/TRBV6-3,-,TRBJ2-7,TRBD2,TGTGCCAGCAGTTACTCCGTGACTAGCGCCTCCTACGAGCAGTACTTC,CASSYSVTSASYEQYF
15,TRBV5-8,-,TRBJ2-5,TRBD1,TGTGCCAGCAGCTCCCCCACAGGGGGCCGGGGGACCCAGTACTTC,CASSSPTGGRGTQYF
14,TRBV7-2,-,TRBJ2-7,-,TGTGCCAGCAGCTTAGTTCTGACAAACTACGAGCAGTACTTC,CASSLVLTNYEQYF
16,TRBV6-1,-,TRBJ1-3,-,TGTGCCAGCAGTGAAGCGGCAGTCGCCCCTGGAAACACCATATATTTT,CASSEAAVAPGNTIYF
16,TRBV6-5,-,TRBJ2-3,TRBD2,TGTGCCAGCAGTTACTTCAGCGGGGCGAGCACAGATACGCAGTATTTT,CASSYFSGASTDTQYF
16,TRBV7-2,-,TRBJ2-1,TRBD2,TGTGCCAGCAGCTCGTCTAGCGGGGGGGCCCACAATGAGCAGTTCTTC,CASSSSSGGAHNEQFF
13,TRBV29-1,-,TRBJ1-6,-,TGCAGCCATAGGGGGAGGGGCACGGGGACCCTCCACTTT,CSHRGRGTGTLHF
13,TRBV7-9,-,TRBJ1-2,TRBD1,TGTGCCAGCAGCTGGGCAGGGGGCCATGGCTACACCTTC,CASSWAGGHGYTF
13,TRBV28,-,TRBJ1-5,-,TGTGCCAGCAGTGCACAGTCCTATCAGCCCCAGCATTTT,CASSAQSYQPQHF
14,TRBV5-5,-,TRBJ1-1,TRBD1,TGTGCCAGCAGCTACGACAGGGGGCCCACTGAAGCTTTCTTT,CASSYDRGPTEAFF
15,TRBV7-2,-,TRBJ2-1,TRBD1,TGTGCCAGCAGCCGGGACAGGGGGCTTTACAATGAGCAGTTCTTC,CASSRDRGLYNEQFF
19,TRBV5-1,-,TRBJ2-7,-,TGCGCCAGCAGCCCCGCCATTGGACCGGGAGAGGGAGTCCCCTACGAGCAGTACTTC,CASSPAIGPGEGVPYEQYF
17,TRBV30,-,TRBJ1-1,TRBD1,TGTGCCTGGATCAAGGGGGCAGGGGCCCCCATGAACACTGAAGCTTTCTTT,CAWIKGAGAPMNTEAFF
11,TRBV20-1,many,TRBJ2-7,-,TGCAGTGCCCAGGGACTCCGCGAGCAGTACTTC,CSAQGLREQYF
15,TRBV11-3,-,TRBJ1-1,-,TGTGCCAGCAGCCAATCGACAGGTCGGAACACTGAAGCTTTCTTT,CASSQSTGRNTEAFF
15,TRBV30,-,TRBJ2-1,TRBD2,TGTGCCTGGAGATGGGAGGGTAGCACCTTAGGTGAGCAGTTCTTC,CAWRWEGSTLGEQFF
16,TRBV6-5,-,TRBJ1-4,TRBD1,TGTGCCAGCAGTTCCAACAGGGGAGCAACTAATGAAAAACTGTTTTTT,CASSSNRGATNEKLFF